The rows below give T cell receptor beta chains drawn from one sample of a study of blood T cells in healthy people across ages. TCRdb fed the 5' RACE reads into MiXCR, producing one record per CDR3 protein. The sample yields hundreds of thousands of distinct CDR3 sequences, about 27% seen once. The data were also submitted as part of a second study, on T cells of mothers and their children.

The sequenced sample was blood. The receptors shown here come from a boy between 2 and 10 years old in good health. The CDR3 runs from the conserved cysteine through the conserved F or W. The order of the fields is V gene, clone size, J gene, CDR3 protein. Not all rows give a size; the values are once, few, many and, for expanded clones, a class.

v_gene: TRBV25-1; abundance: few; j_gene: TRBJ2-1; CDR3aa: CASSHRGDERFF
v_gene: TRBV12-3/TRBV12-4; abundance: few; j_gene: TRBJ2-7; CDR3aa: CASSLTRLGGRSYEQYF
v_gene: TRBV6-5; abundance: .; j_gene: TRBJ2-3; CDR3aa: CASSSDLRAVAADTQYF
v_gene: TRBV6-1; abundance: few; j_gene: TRBJ2-5; CDR3aa: CASSAPGQGRVETQYF
v_gene: TRBV30; abundance: .; j_gene: TRBJ2-7; CDR3aa: CAWKTSGYEQYF
v_gene: TRBV7-2; abundance: .; j_gene: TRBJ2-5; CDR3aa: CASSLSGSDETQYF
v_gene: TRBV9; abundance: .; j_gene: TRBJ2-1; CDR3aa: CANSVGRLAAYNEQFF
v_gene: TRBV28; abundance: .; j_gene: TRBJ2-7; CDR3aa: CASSTRDAQGQYF
v_gene: TRBV6-1; abundance: .; j_gene: TRBJ1-2; CDR3aa: CASVRGAGYGYTF
v_gene: TRBV2; abundance: .; j_gene: TRBJ2-3; CDR3aa: CASSVVGATF
v_gene: TRBV10-3; abundance: few; j_gene: TRBJ1-2; CDR3aa: CAISGTGTGSLNIDYGYTF
v_gene: TRBV7-2; abundance: .; j_gene: TRBJ2-1; CDR3aa: CASSLVGYSYNEQFF
v_gene: TRBV28; abundance: .; j_gene: TRBJ1-6; CDR3aa: CASGQELNSPLHF
v_gene: TRBV12-3/TRBV12-4; abundance: few; j_gene: TRBJ2-5; CDR3aa: CASSLHPRETQYF
v_gene: TRBV5-1; abundance: .; j_gene: TRBJ1-2; CDR3aa: CASSLEQGGGYTF
v_gene: TRBV11-3; abundance: .; j_gene: TRBJ2-1; CDR3aa: CASSLSGTSGSRDNEQFF
v_gene: TRBV4-1; abundance: .; j_gene: TRBJ2-3; CDR3aa: CASSQAGVGRTDTQYF
v_gene: TRBV12-3/TRBV12-4; abundance: .; j_gene: TRBJ2-7; CDR3aa: CASSLVNLYEQYF
v_gene: TRBV7-9; abundance: .; j_gene: TRBJ1-1; CDR3aa: CASSPTGGGMNTEAFF
v_gene: TRBV7-8; abundance: few; j_gene: TRBJ2-1; CDR3aa: CASIAGTSGSYNEQFF
v_gene: TRBV20-1; abundance: .; j_gene: TRBJ2-1; CDR3aa: CSARGDSSYNEQFF
v_gene: TRBV24-1; abundance: .; j_gene: TRBJ2-5; CDR3aa: CAGRTPGLAGKQYF
v_gene: TRBV6-1; abundance: few; j_gene: TRBJ2-1; CDR3aa: CASRGTGINNEQFF
v_gene: TRBV20-1; abundance: few; j_gene: TRBJ2-7; CDR3aa: CSARDLQGGGYEQYF
v_gene: TRBV7-8; abundance: .; j_gene: TRBJ2-6; CDR3aa: CASRHPGTSYSSGANVLTF
v_gene: TRBV12-3/TRBV12-4; abundance: few; j_gene: TRBJ2-5; CDR3aa: CASSWIERETQYF
v_gene: TRBV2; abundance: .; j_gene: TRBJ2-7; CDR3aa: CASKREDSLSYEQYF
v_gene: TRBV7-9; abundance: few; j_gene: .; CDR3aa: CASSPSGGGAYEQYF
v_gene: TRBV5-1; abundance: once; j_gene: .; CDR3aa: CASSFRPGVRNEQFF
v_gene: TRBV27; abundance: few; j_gene: TRBJ2-7; CDR3aa: CASSLGGGRLEQYF
v_gene: TRBV20-1; abundance: .; j_gene: TRBJ1-2; CDR3aa: CSATGGGNYGYTF
v_gene: TRBV15; abundance: few; j_gene: TRBJ2-1; CDR3aa: CATSRDGLLGNEQFF
v_gene: TRBV20-1; abundance: .; j_gene: TRBJ2-3; CDR3aa: CSAKAPGLRGQDTQYF
v_gene: TRBV10-3; abundance: .; j_gene: TRBJ1-3; CDR3aa: CASSQEMDGNTIYF
v_gene: TRBV19; abundance: few; j_gene: .; CDR3aa: CVSSMGLAGGYEQYF
v_gene: TRBV4-2; abundance: .; j_gene: TRBJ2-7; CDR3aa: CASSPRRENYEQYF
v_gene: TRBV5-1; abundance: few; j_gene: TRBJ2-5; CDR3aa: CASSSDRATQYF
v_gene: TRBV5-5; abundance: .; j_gene: TRBJ2-3; CDR3aa: CASILLASSTDTQYF
v_gene: TRBV20-1; abundance: .; j_gene: TRBJ2-5; CDR3aa: CSTLGLSETQYF
v_gene: TRBV27; abundance: few; j_gene: TRBJ1-5; CDR3aa: CASSLSGGPQHF
v_gene: TRBV27; abundance: .; j_gene: TRBJ1-1; CDR3aa: CASSPQGVNTEAFF
v_gene: TRBV7-7; abundance: many; j_gene: TRBJ2-3; CDR3aa: CASSPIPAAGESTDTQYF
v_gene: TRBV12-3/TRBV12-4; abundance: .; j_gene: TRBJ2-4; CDR3aa: CASRPSGASLDKNIQYF
v_gene: TRBV3-1; abundance: .; j_gene: TRBJ2-3; CDR3aa: CASSQDPGADTQYF
v_gene: TRBV7-9; abundance: .; j_gene: TRBJ1-4; CDR3aa: CASSLDGAEKLFF
v_gene: TRBV20-1; abundance: once; j_gene: TRBJ2-4; CDR3aa: CSAARRDRNIQYF
v_gene: TRBV10-3; abundance: many; j_gene: TRBJ1-4; CDR3aa: CAISEDRGFEKLFF
v_gene: TRBV11-2; abundance: .; j_gene: TRBJ1-2; CDR3aa: CASSRPTRSYTF
v_gene: TRBV12-3/TRBV12-4; abundance: few; j_gene: TRBJ1-2; CDR3aa: CASSQSGDGYTF
v_gene: TRBV20-1; abundance: .; j_gene: TRBJ2-3; CDR3aa: CSATYGGTDTQYF
v_gene: TRBV2; abundance: .; j_gene: TRBJ2-2; CDR3aa: CASSEWRSGELLF
v_gene: TRBV6-2/TRBV6-3; abundance: .; j_gene: TRBJ1-5; CDR3aa: CASGLGQNQPQHF